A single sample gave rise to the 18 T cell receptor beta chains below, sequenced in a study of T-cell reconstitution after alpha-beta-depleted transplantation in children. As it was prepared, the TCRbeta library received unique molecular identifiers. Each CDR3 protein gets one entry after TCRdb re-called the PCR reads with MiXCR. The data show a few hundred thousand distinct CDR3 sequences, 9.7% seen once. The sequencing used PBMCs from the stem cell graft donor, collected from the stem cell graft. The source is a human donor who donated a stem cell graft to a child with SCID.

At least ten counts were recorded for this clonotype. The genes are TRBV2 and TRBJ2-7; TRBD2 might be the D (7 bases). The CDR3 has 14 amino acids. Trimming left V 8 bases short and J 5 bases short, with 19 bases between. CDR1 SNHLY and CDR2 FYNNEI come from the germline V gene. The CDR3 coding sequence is TGTGCCAGCTTAAGGTGGGGGGGCCTCCACGAGCAGTACTTC. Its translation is CASLRWGGLHEQYF.

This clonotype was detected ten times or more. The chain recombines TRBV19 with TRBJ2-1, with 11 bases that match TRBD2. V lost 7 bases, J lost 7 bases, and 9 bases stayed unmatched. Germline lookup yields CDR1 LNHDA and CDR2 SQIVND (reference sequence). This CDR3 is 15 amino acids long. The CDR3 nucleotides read TGTGCCAGTACCTACCTAGCGGGGGGCCAGAATGAGCAGTTCTTC. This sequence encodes CASTYLAGGQNEQFF.

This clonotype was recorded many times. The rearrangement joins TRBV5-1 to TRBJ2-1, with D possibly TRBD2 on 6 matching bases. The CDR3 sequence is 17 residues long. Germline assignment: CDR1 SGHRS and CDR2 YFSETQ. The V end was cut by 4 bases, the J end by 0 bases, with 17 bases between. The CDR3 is CASSRGGAGSSYNEQFF. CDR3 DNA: TGCGCCAGCAGCCGCGGCGGGGCGGGGAGCTCCTACAATGAGCAGTTCTTC.

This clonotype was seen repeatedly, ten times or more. The CDR3 loop reads CASSHQTGENTGELFF. The CDR3 bases are TGCGCCAGCAGCCACCAGACAGGGGAGAACACCGGGGAGCTGTTTTTT. This chain joins TRBV5-1 and TRBJ2-2; 8 positions agree with TRBD1. CDR1 is SGHRS and CDR2 is YFSETQ in the germline V gene. The CDR3 runs to 16 residues. The junction had 6 bases not matched to a gene; V was cut back by 4 bases and J by 1 base.

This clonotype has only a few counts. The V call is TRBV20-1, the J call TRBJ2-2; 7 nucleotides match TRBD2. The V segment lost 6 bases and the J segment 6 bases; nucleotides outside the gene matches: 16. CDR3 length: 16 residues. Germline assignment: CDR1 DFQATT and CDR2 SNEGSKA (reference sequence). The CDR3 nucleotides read TGCAGTGCCGGCCTTGGCGGGAGAGGTTCTGCCGGGGAGCTGTTTTTT. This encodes CSAGLGGRGSAGELFF.

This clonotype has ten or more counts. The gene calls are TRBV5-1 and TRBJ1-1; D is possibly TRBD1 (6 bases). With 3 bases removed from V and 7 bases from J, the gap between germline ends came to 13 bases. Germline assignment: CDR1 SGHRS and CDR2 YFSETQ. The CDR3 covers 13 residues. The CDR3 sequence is CASSWEGGGEAFF. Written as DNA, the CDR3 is TGCGCCAGCAGCTGGGAGGGGGGGGGTGAAGCTTTCTTT.

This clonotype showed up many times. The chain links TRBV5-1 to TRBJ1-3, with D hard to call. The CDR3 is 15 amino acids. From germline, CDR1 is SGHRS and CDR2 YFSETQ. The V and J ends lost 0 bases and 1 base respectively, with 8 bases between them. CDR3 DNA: TGCGCCAGCAGCTTGGGGAGTAGTTCTGGAAACACCATATATTTT. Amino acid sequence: CASSLGSSSGNTIYF. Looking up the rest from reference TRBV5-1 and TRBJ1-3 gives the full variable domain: KAGVTQTPRYLIKTRGQQVTLSCSPISGHRSVSWYQQTPGQGLQFLFEYFSETQRNKGNFPGRFSGRQFSNSRSEMNVSTLELGDSALYLCASSLGSSSGNTIYFGEGSWLTVV.

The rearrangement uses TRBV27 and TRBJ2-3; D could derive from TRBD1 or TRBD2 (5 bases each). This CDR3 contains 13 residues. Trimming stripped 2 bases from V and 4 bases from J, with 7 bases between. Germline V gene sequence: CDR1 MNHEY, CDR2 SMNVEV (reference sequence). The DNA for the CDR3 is TGTGCCAGCAGTTTAATGGGGGCAGATACGCAGTATTTT. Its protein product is CASSLMGADTQYF.

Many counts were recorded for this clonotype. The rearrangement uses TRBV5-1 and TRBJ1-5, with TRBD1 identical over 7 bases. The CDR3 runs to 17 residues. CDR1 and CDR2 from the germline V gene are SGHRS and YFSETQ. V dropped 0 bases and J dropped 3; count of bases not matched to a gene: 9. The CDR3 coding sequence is TGCGCCAGCAGCTTGGGACAGGGAGGTTCGGTCAATCAGCCCCAGCATTTT. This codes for CASSLGQGGSVNQPQHF. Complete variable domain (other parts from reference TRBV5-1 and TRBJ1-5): KAGVTQTPRYLIKTRGQQVTLSCSPISGHRSVSWYQQTPGQGLQFLFEYFSETQRNKGNFPGRFSGRQFSNSRSEMNVSTLELGDSALYLCASSLGQGGSVNQPQHFGDGTRLSIL.

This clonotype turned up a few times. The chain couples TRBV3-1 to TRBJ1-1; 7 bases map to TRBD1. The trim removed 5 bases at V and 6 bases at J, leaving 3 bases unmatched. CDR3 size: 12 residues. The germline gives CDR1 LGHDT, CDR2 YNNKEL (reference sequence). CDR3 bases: TGTGCCAGCAGCGCCAGGGGGTCTGAAGCTTTCTTT. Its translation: CASSARGSEAFF.

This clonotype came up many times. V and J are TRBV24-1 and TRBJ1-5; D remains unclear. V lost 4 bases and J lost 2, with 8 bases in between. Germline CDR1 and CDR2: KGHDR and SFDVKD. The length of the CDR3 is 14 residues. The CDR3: CATSEGNGNQPQHF. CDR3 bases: TGTGCCACCAGTGAGGGGAACGGCAATCAGCCCCAGCATTTT.

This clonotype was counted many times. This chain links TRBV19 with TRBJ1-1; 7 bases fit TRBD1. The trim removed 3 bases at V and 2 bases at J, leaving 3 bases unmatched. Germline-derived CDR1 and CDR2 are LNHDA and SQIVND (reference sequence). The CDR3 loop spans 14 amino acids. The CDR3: CASSIGTENTEAFF. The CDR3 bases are TGTGCCAGTAGTATTGGGACAGAAAACACTGAAGCTTTCTTT.

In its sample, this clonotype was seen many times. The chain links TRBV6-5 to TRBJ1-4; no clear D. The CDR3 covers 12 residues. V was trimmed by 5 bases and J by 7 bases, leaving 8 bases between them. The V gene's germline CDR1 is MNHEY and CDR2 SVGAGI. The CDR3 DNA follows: TGTGCCAGCAGTACCTTGGGTGAAAAACTGTTTTTT. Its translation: CASSTLGEKLFF.

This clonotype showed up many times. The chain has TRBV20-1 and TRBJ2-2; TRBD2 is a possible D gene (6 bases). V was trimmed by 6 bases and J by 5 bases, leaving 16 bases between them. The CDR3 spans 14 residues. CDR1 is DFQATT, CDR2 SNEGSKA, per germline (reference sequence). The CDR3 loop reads CSARRPGGTGELFF. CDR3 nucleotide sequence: TGCAGTGCCAGAAGACCCGGGGGTACCGGGGAGCTGTTTTTT.

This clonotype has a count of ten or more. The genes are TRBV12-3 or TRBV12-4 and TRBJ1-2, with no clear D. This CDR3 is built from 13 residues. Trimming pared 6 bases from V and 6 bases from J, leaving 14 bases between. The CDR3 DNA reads TGTGCCAGCAGCCCAACAGAAAATCATGGCTACACCTTC. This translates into CASSPTENHGYTF.

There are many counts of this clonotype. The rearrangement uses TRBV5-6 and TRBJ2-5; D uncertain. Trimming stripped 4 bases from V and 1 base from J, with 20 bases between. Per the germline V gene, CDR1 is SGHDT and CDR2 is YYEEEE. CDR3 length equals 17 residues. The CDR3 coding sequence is TGTGCCAGCAGCATAGACGGTTGGAAACACGGCCAAGAGACCCAGTACTTC. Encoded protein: CASSIDGWKHGQETQYF. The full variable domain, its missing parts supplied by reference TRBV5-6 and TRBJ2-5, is DAGVTQSPTHLIKTRGQQVTLRCSPKSGHDTVSWYQQALGQGPQFIFQYYEEEERQRGNFPDRFSGHQFPNYSSELNVNALLLGDSALYLCASSIDGWKHGQETQYFGPGTRLLVL.

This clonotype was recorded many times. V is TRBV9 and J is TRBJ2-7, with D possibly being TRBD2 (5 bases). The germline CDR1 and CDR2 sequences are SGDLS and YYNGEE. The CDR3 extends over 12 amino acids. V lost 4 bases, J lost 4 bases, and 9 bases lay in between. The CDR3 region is CASSPSGYEQYF. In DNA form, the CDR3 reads TGTGCCAGCAGCCCGTCGGGGTACGAGCAGTACTTC. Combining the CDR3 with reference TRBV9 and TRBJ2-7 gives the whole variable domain DSGVTQTPKHLITATGQRVTLRCSPRSGDLSVYWYQQSLDQGLQFLIQYYNGEERAKGNILERFSAQQFPDLHSELNLSSLELGDSALYFCASSPSGYEQYFGPGTRLTVT.

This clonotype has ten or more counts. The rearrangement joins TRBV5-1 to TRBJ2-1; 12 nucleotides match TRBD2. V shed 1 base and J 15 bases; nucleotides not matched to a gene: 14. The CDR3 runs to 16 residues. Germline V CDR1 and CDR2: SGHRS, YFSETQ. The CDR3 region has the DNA TGCGCCAGCAGCTTGACCCTAGCGGGGGGGCCCCAACAACGGTTCTTC. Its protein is CASSLTLAGGPQQRFF.